The 7 T cell receptor beta chains below all came from one sample that was sequenced in a study of blood T cell repertoires in COVID-19. Using immunoSEQ multiplex PCR, the repertoire was profiled, and TCRdb retains in-frame clones only, with some absent. The top ten clones hold approximately 16% of a sample with approximately 250,000 clones, 70% to 85% of them seen once. Input material: PBMCs or T cells enriched from blood (not recorded which). All receptors come from a man aged 35-49 years who had recovered from COVID-19.

V gene TRBV28 combines with J gene TRBJ1-2, with D maybe TRBD1 (6 bases). V lost 6 bases, J lost 5 bases, and 16 bases lay in between. The CDR3 has 14 amino acids. CDR1 is MDHEN, CDR2 SYDVKM, per germline. CDR3 residues: CASSLTGFGYGYTF. The CDR3 nucleotides are TGTGCCAGCAGCCTCACAGGGTTTGGATATGGCTACACCTTC.

The V call is TRBV7-9, the J call TRBJ2-2, with TRBD2 as a possible D gene (5 bases). CDR3 length: 16 residues. V was shortened by 5 bases and J by 7 bases, with 20 bases between the two germline ends. Germline values: CDR1 SEHNR, CDR2 FQNEAQ (reference sequence). The CDR3 bases are TGTGCCAGCAGCCCCCCGGGGATTCGGGTAGGCGGGGAGCTGTTTTTT. Residues: CASSPPGIRVGGELFF.

This chain connects TRBV5-4 to TRBJ2-3; no clear D. Trimming cost V 1 base and J 5 bases, with 8 bases left between them. Germline loops: CDR1 SGHNT, CDR2 YYREEE (reference sequence). The length of the CDR3 is 13 residues. CDR3: CASSLNTVDTQYF. In DNA form, the CDR3 reads TGTGCCAGCAGCTTGAACACCGTAGATACGCAGTATTTT.

The rearrangement uses TRBV2 and TRBJ1-1; a weak D match, TRBD1 (5 bases). The V and J ends lost 5 bases and 4 bases respectively, with 17 bases between them. The length of the CDR3 is 15 residues. Per germline, CDR1 SNHLY and CDR2 FYNNEI. The CDR3 coding sequence is TGTGCCAGCAGTCAGGACGGGGGACCGGTCACTGAAGCTTTCTTT. Its translation: CASSQDGGPVTEAFF.

This clone was detected a few times. The rearrangement uses TRBV6-5 and TRBJ2-7; no definite D call. This CDR3 has 14 residues. The ends were cut back, 0 bases at V and 3 bases at J, with 9 bases in the middle. The germline gives CDR1 MNHEY, CDR2 SVGAGI. DNA of the CDR3: TGTGCCAGCAGTTACTCAGAGTCGGGCTACGAGCAGTACTTC. This gives the protein CASSYSESGYEQYF.

V usage is TRBV28 and J usage is TRBJ1-1, with 12 bases matching TRBD1. J lost 6 bases, V lost 5 bases, and 4 bases had no gene match. Germline V gene data show CDR1 as MDHEN and CDR2 as SYDVKM. There are 14 residues in the CDR3. CDR3 bases: TGTGCCAGCAGTCCATGGGACAGGGGGCCTGAAGCTTTCTTT. Protein: CASSPWDRGPEAFF.

This clone has just one count. The genes are TRBV6-5 and TRBJ1-5, with TRBD1 identical over 11 bases. CDR3 length: 14 residues. V gave up 8 bases and J gave up 6 bases; unmatched junction bases: 6. Per germline, CDR1 MNHEY and CDR2 SVGAGI. CDR3 sequence (DNA): TGTGCCAGCGAGGACAGGGGGCTCAGTCAGCCCCAGCATTTT. Translation: CASEDRGLSQPQHF.